This TCR beta chain came from a study of T cell responses to AZD1222 COVID-19 vaccine (dated by TCRdb to about 2021). In the study overall: TCR sequencing covered fewer than 250 trial participants: 207 given two doses of AZD1222 and around 26 given two doses of MenACWY control vaccine. Trial participants were enrolled by age into subgroups of 18-55, 56-69 and 70-plus years, and around 140, 26 and 57 TCR-sequenced participants, respectively, were included in these subgroups. Here is what the overall study found, with its caveats: After two AZD1222 doses, both the breadth and the depth of spike-specific TCRs were significantly higher than at day 0 and than in MenACWY recipients. In the small 56-69-year group, the increase in depth fell short of significance, most likely because of low power. Reportedly, close to half of the unique spike-specific TCRs recognized epitopes lying outside the regions that are mutated in the B.1.351 and B.1.1.7 variants. Conclusions about previously exposed vaccinees were limited because only a handful of AZD1222 recipients were SARS-CoV-2 seropositive at baseline. Because no day 14 peak-response samples were available, the repertoires could be characterized only after the peak T cell response. Most participants were white British and females outnumbered males, and the authors suggested that clonal diversity may have been underestimated. The vaccine-associated CD4 TCRs covered the entire spike protein, and the dominant responses fell in regions 160-218 and 743-854.

Remarks on this clone: Its antigen is unknown. No base-level quality is on record; no much larger clone is a single base apart.

CDR1 and CDR2, looked up from the germline V gene (reference sequence), are SGHKS and YYEKEE. From cysteine to phenylalanine, the CDR3 is 15 amino acids long. The kept DNA is CDR3 alone, 45 bases in frame from the first base. The germline ends are 16 bases apart after V is trimmed by 3 bases and J by 4 bases. Taken with the paper, the label for time point translates to: baseline before first vaccination. The intended sense of this specimen's treatment or condition label: meningococcal conjugate vaccine given as trial control. Samples from vaccinated people were obtained from the UK trials COV001 and COV002, which included a single-blind randomized controlled phase 2/3 trial of AZD1222 (ChAdOx1 nCoV-19) in healthy adults. For TCRbeta chain sequencing, PBMC samples were collected from trial participants at day 0 and at day 28 after the second dose. The CDR3 regions of human TCRbeta chains were analyzed by immunosequencing. Per the original workflow: Repertoire TCRs were checked for matches against a reference library of SARS-CoV-2-specific TCRs that had been generated using the MIRA antigen-specificity platform. Breadth was defined as the fraction of unique TCRs that were SARS-CoV-2-associated. Depth was defined as the fraction of total T cells that were SARS-CoV-2-associated. Using the MIRA data, each spike-specific TCR was assigned both to the spike region to which the TCR was reactive and to a CD4 or CD8 class. Log10-transformed breadth and depth values were compared by one-way ANOVA with Sidak's multiple comparisons tests. TCRdb provides this immuneACCESS table in a form limited to in-frame rearrangements. Some clones are lacking; in checked studies, under half of them reflect an unresolved V gene, and why the rest are absent is not known. V, J and clone size are those of that table, while D and trimming were read from the DNA. The sample table lists 70,000 to 95,000 clones, over 85% of them with a count of one. Approximately 2.8% of the sample is held by the ten biggest clonotypes.

The receptor was derived from an adult in good health. This specimen consisted of peripheral blood, obtained on day 0 of MenACWY control vaccination. The V and J segments used are TRBV5-5 and TRBJ2-5; the D gene is perhaps TRBD2, on 5 matching bases. The CDR3 is CASSYRTIALETQYF. In nucleotides, the sequence is TGTGCCAGCAGCTACCGGACCATAGCGTTAGAGACCCAGTACTTC.